This entry lists 13 T cell receptor beta chains sequenced from one sample in a study of T cell responses to AZD1222 COVID-19 vaccine. This table comes from immunoSEQ multiplex PCR, and its TCRdb copy is limited to in-frame clones, with some not included. The sample comprises some 130,000 clones, approximately 85% of which are singletons, and under 8% rests with the top ten. This specimen consisted of peripheral blood, obtained 28 days after the second dose of the MenACWY control vaccine. The receptor set was obtained from an adult who received the MenACWY meningococcal vaccine as a control.

This chain joins TRBV20-1 and TRBJ2-7; D is uncertain. V was trimmed by 4 bases and J by 8 bases, leaving 12 bases between them. Germline V gene sequence: CDR1 DFQATT, CDR2 SNEGSKA (reference sequence). The CDR3 covers 11 residues. The CDR3 region is CSATRGTKQYV. The DNA of the CDR3 is TGCAGTGCTACTCGAGGCACAAAGCAGTACGTC.

This chain connects TRBV21-1 to TRBJ1-5. TRBV21-1 is recorded as a pseudogene. This CDR3 has 18 residues. CDR3 in amino acids: CARSLTNRDPRNYQPQHF. Written as DNA, the CDR3 is TGTGCCAGATCGCTTACAAACCGGGACCCAAGGAACTATCAGCCCCAGCATTTT.

The chain has TRBV28 and TRBJ2-2; D unresolved. There are 15 residues in the CDR3. CDR1 is MDHEN, CDR2 SYDVKM, per germline. The V end lost 3 bases, the J end lost 1 base, and 9 bases lay between the germline ends. The CDR3 sequence: CASSFFGLNTGELFF. CDR3 coding DNA: TGTGCCAGCAGTTTTTTCGGCTTGAACACCGGGGAGCTGTTTTTT.

CDR3 sequence: CASRSVSGAGNEQFF. The CDR3 DNA sequence: TGTGCCAGCAGGTCGGTCTCAGGGGCTGGAAATGAGCAGTTCTTC. The rearrangement links TRBV11-2 to TRBJ2-1; tentative D call: TRBD1 (6 bases). CDR1 and CDR2 (germline): SGHAT, FQNNGV. The CDR3 sequence is 15 residues long. V lost 6 bases and J 7 bases, leaving 19 bases between the germline ends.

The rearrangement links TRBV2 to TRBJ2-7; no clear D. The germline V gene has CDR1 SNHLY and CDR2 FYNNEI. The CDR3 consists of 12 residues. Trimming removed 2 bases from V and 3 bases from J, with 5 bases in between. CDR3 DNA sequence: TGTGCCAGCAGTGAACGACGCTACGAGCAGTACTTC. Protein product: CASSERRYEQYF. The whole variable domain, remainder taken from reference TRBV2 and TRBJ2-7, is EPEVTQTPSHQVTQMGQEVILRCVPISNHLYFYWYRQILGQKVEFLVSFYNNEISEKSEIFDDQFSVERPDGSNFTLKIRSTKLEDSAMYFCASSERRYEQYFGPGTRLTVT.

The chain employs TRBV5-1 and TRBJ2-1; D is tentatively TRBD1 or TRBD2 (5 bases each). The V gene's germline CDR1 is SGHRS and CDR2 YFSETQ. This CDR3 region has 15 residues. Trimming took 0 bases from V and 6 from J, leaving 13 bases between them. The CDR3 bases are TGCGCCAGCAGCTTGGGACAGCGGAGGACCAATGAGCAGTTCTTC. It specifies CASSLGQRRTNEQFF.

The chain combines TRBV6-2 or TRBV6-3 with TRBJ2-1; 9 bases fit TRBD2. CDR3 size: 16 residues. The V and J ends lost 0 bases and 2 bases, in that order; junction bases with no gene match: 2. Germline-derived CDR1 and CDR2 are MNHEY and SVGEGT. This CDR3 is CASSYSQREAYNEQFF. In DNA, the CDR3 is TGTGCCAGCAGTTACTCACAGCGGGAGGCCTACAATGAGCAGTTCTTC.

The chain recombines TRBV20-1 with TRBJ1-5; tentative D call: TRBD1 (6 bases). The CDR3 runs 16 residues. Germline V gene data show CDR1 as DFQATT and CDR2 as SNEGSKA (reference sequence). V shed 3 bases and J shed 0 bases, with 15 bases lying between them. CDR3: CSASRGMGGSNQPQHF. CDR3 DNA: TGCAGTGCTAGTAGGGGGATGGGGGGTAGCAATCAGCCCCAGCATTTT.

The CDR3 spells CASSSQGATTGELFF. CDR3 nucleotides: TGTGCCAGCAGCTCACAGGGGGCGACCACCGGGGAGCTGTTTTTT. The V gene is TRBV11-3, the J gene TRBJ2-2, with 9 bases lining up with TRBD1. The trim removed 4 bases at V and 4 bases at J, leaving 4 bases unmatched. This CDR3 contains 15 residues. Germline-derived CDR1 and CDR2 are SGHNT and YENEEA. The full variable domain, rest sourced from reference TRBV11-3 and TRBJ2-2, is EAGVVQSPRYKIIEKKQPVAFWCNPISGHNTLYWYLQNLGQGPELLIRYENEEAVDDSQLPKDRFSAERLKGVDSTLKIQPAELGDSAVYLCASSSQGATTGELFFGEGSRLTVL.

This sequence joins TRBV10-3 and TRBJ2-5, with D perhaps TRBD2 (5 bases). Between the trimmed V and J ends, which lost 4 bases and 1 base, there was a span of 10 bases. The germline V gene encodes CDR1 ENHRY and CDR2 SYGVKD. This CDR3 spans 14 amino acids. The DNA of the CDR3 is TGTGCCATCAGTGGGAGGTCGGGCCAAGAGACCCAGTACTTC. Its translation: CAISGRSGQETQYF.

This chain links TRBV30 with TRBJ2-7; maybe TRBD2 (5 bases). Germline V gives CDR1 GTSNPN, CDR2 SVGIG (reference sequence). Trimming shortened V by 2 bases and J by 6 bases, and 8 bases separated the two germline ends. CDR3 length: 11 residues. The CDR3 sequence is CAWSSLGEQYF. The CDR3 nucleotides read TGTGCCTGGAGTTCACTAGGCGAGCAGTACTTC.

This clone showed up just a few times. The chain is built from TRBV30 and TRBJ1-1; no clear D. CDR1 is GTSNPN and CDR2 is SVGIG in the germline V gene (reference sequence). V gave up 3 bases and J gave up 1 base, with 12 bases separating them. The CDR3 has 14 amino acids. The CDR3 region is CAWRPSRGNTEAFF. For the CDR3, the DNA is TGTGCCTGGAGACCGTCGCGGGGGAACACTGAAGCTTTCTTT.

The V gene is TRBV5-1, the J gene TRBJ2-1; 7 bases align to TRBD2. Per germline, CDR1 SGHRS and CDR2 YFSETQ. Trimming at V came to 7 bases and at J to 13 bases, leaving 11 bases not matched to a gene. The CDR3 has 12 amino acids. CDR3 DNA sequence: TGCGCCAGCGGACCCGAGCGGGAAGTCCAGTTCTTC. This translates into CASGPEREVQFF.